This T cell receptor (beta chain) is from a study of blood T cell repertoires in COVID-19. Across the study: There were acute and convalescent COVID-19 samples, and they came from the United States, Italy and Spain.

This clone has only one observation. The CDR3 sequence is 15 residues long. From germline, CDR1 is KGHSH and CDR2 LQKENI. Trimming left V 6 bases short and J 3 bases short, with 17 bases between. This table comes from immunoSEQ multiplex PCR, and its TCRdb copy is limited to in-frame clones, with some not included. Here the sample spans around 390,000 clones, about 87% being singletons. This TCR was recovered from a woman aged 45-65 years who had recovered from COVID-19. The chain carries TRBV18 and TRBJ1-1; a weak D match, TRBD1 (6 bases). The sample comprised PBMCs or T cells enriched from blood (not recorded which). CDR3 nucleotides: TGTGCCAGCTCCCAGGAACAGGGCGGACACACTGAAGCTTTCTTT. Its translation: CASSQEQGGHTEAFF.